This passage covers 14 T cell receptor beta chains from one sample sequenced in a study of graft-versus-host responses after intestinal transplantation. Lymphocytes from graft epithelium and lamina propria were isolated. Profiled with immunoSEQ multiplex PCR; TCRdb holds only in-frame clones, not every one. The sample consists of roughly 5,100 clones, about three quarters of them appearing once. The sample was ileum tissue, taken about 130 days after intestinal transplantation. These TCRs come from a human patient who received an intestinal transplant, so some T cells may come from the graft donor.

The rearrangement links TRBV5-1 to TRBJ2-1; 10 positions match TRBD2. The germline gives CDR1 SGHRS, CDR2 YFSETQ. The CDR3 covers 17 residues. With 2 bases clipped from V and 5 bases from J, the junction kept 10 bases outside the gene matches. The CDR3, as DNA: TGCGCCAGCAGCTTATCAGCGGGAGGGCGACTTCACAATGAGCAGTTCTTC. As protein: CASSLSAGGRLHNEQFF.

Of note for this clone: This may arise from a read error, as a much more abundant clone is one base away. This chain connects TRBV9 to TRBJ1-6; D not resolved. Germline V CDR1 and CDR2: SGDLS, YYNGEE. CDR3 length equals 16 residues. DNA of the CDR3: TGTGCCAGCAGCGTACAGGAGAGCTCCTATAAATCACCCCTCCACTTT. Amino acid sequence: CASSVQESSYKSPLHF.

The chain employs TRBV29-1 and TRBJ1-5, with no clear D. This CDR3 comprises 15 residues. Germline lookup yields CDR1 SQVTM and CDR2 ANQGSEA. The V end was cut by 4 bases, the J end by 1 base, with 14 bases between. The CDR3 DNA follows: TGCAGCGTTGCTAGGGAGGAAGGCAGCAATCAGCCCCAGCATTTT. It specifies CSVAREEGSNQPQHF.

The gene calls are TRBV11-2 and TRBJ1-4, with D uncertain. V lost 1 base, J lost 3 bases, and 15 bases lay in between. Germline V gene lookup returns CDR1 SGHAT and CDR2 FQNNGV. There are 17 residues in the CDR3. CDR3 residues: CASSLGYLDGPNEKLFF. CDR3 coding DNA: TGTGCCAGCAGCTTAGGGTATCTGGACGGACCTAATGAAAAACTGTTTTTT.

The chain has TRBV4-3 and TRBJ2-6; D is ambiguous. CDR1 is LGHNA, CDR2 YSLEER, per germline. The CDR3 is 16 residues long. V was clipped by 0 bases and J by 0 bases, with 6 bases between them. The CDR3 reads CASSQDSFSGANVLTF. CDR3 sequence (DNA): TGCGCCAGCAGCCAAGACAGCTTCTCTGGGGCCAACGTCCTGACTTTC.

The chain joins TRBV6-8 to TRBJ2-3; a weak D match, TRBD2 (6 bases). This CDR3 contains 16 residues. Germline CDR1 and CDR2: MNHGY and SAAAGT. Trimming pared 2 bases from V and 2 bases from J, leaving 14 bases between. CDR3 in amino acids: CASSYLLANLTDTQYF. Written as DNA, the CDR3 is TGTGCCAGCAGTTACCTTCTAGCGAACCTCACAGATACGCAGTATTTT.

The CDR3 DNA reads as TGTGCCTGCACGGCGACAGGGGGAAATGGCTACACCTTC. This gives the protein CACTATGGNGYTF. The chain uses TRBV6-1 and TRBJ1-2, with TRBD1 matching 9 bases. The CDR3 has 13 amino acids. Trimming cost V 11 bases and J 6 bases; bases outside gene matches: 10. The germline gives CDR1 MNHNS, CDR2 SASEGT.

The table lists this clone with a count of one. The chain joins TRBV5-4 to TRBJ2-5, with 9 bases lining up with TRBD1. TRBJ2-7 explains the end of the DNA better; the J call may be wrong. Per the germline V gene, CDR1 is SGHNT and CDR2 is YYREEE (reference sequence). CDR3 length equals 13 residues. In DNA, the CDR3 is TGTGCCAGCAGCTCGACAGGGGGTCGCGAGCAGTACTTC. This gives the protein CASSSTGGREQYF.

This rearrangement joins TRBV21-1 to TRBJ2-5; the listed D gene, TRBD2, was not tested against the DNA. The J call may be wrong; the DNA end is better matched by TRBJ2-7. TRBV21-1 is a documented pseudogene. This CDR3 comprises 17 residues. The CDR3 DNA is TGTGCCAGCAGCAAAGTTGGGGCTAGCGGGAGGAAGTACGAGCAGTACTTC. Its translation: CASSKVGASGRKYEQYF.

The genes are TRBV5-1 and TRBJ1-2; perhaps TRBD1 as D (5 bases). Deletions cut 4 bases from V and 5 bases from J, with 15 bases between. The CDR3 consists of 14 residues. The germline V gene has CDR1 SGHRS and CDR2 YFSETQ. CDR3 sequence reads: CASSPEGSLYGYTF. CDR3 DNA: TGCGCCAGCAGCCCGGAGGGGAGCCTATATGGCTACACCTTC.

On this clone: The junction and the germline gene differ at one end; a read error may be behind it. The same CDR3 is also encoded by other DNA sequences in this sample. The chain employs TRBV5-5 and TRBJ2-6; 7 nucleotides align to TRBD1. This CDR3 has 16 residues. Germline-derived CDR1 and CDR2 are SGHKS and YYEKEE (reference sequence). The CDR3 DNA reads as TGTGCCAGCAGCTTCCCCGGACAGGCTGGGGCCAACGTCCTGACCTTC. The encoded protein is CASSFPGQAGANVLTF.

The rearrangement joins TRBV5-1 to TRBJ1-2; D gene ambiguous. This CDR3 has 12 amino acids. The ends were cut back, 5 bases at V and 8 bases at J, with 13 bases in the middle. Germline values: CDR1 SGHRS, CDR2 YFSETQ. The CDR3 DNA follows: TGCGCCAGCAGTGCCGGGCTCGGGGGCTACACCTTC. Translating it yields CASSAGLGGYTF. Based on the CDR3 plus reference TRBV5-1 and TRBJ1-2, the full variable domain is KAGVTQTPRYLIKTRGQQVTLSCSPISGHRSVSWYQQTPGQGLQFLFEYFSETQRNKGNFPGRFSGRQFSNSRSEMNVSTLELGDSALYLCASSAGLGGYTFGSGTRLTVV.

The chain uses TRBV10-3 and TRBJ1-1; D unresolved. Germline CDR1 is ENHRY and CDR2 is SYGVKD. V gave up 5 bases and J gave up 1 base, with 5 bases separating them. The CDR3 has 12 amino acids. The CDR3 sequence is CAISTENTEAFF. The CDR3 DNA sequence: TGTGCCATCAGTACGGAGAACACTGAAGCTTTCTTT.

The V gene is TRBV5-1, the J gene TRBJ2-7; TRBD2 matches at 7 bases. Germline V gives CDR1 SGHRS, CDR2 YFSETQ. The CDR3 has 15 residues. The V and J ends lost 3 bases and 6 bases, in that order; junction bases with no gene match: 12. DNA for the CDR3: TGCGCCAGCAGCTCTAAGCGGGGCGGGGCCGGCGAGCAGTACTTC. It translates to CASSSKRGGAGEQYF. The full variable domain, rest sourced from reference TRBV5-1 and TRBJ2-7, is KAGVTQTPRYLIKTRGQQVTLSCSPISGHRSVSWYQQTPGQGLQFLFEYFSETQRNKGNFPGRFSGRQFSNSRSEMNVSTLELGDSALYLCASSSKRGGAGEQYFGPGTRLTVT.